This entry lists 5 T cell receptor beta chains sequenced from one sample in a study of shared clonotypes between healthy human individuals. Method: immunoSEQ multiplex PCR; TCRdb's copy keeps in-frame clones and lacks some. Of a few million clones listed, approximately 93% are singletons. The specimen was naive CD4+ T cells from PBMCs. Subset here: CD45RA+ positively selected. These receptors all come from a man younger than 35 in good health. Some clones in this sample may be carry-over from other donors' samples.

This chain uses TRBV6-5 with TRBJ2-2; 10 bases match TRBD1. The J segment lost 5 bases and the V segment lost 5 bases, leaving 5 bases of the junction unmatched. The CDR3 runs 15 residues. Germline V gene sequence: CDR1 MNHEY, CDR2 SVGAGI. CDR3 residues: CASSPGQGGTGELFF. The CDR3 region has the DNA TGTGCCAGCAGTCCCGGACAGGGGGGGACCGGGGAGCTGTTTTTT.

This CDR3 reads CAISGDSWNTEAFF. The CDR3 region has the DNA TGTGCCATCAGTGGAGACAGTTGGAACACTGAAGCTTTCTTT. V and J are TRBV10-3 and TRBJ1-1, with D possibly matching TRBD1 (5 bases). The CDR3 covers 14 residues. Germline loops: CDR1 ENHRY, CDR2 SYGVKD. The ends were cut back, 4 bases at V and 1 base at J, with 10 bases in the middle.

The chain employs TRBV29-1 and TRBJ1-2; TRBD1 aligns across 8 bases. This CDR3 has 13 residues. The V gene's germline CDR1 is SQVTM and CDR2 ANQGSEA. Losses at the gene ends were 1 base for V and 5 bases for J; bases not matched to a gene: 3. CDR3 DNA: TGCAGCGTTGAAGTAGACAGGGGATATGGCTACACCTTC. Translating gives CSVEVDRGYGYTF.

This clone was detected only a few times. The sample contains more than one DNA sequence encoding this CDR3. The CDR3 sequence is CASSEGSYGYTF. DNA for the CDR3: TGTGCCAGCAGCGAGGGGTCCTATGGCTACACCTTC. The gene calls are TRBV5-6 and TRBJ1-2, with a tentative D call TRBD1 (5 bases). V was pared by 4 bases and J by 4 bases, with 8 bases between. Germline V gene sequence: CDR1 SGHDT, CDR2 YYEEEE. This CDR3 region has 12 residues.

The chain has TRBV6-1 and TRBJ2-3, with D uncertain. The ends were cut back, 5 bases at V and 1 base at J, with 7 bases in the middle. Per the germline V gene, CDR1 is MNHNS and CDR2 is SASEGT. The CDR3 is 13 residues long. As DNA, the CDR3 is TGTGCCAGCAGTACCCCCGGCACAGATACGCAGTATTTT. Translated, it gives CASSTPGTDTQYF.